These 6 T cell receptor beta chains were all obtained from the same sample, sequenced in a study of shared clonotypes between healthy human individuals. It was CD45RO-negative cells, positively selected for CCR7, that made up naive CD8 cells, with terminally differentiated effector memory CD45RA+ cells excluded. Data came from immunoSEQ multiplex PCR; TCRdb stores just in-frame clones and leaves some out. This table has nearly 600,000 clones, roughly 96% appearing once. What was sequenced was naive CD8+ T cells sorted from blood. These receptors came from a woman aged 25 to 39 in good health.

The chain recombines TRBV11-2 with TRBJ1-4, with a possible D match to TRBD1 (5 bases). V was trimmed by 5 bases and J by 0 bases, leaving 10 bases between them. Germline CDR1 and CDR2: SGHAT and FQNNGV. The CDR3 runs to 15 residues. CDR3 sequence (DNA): TGTGCCAGCAGCGTGGGGGGGGCAACTAATGAAAAACTGTTTTTT. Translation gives CASSVGGATNEKLFF.

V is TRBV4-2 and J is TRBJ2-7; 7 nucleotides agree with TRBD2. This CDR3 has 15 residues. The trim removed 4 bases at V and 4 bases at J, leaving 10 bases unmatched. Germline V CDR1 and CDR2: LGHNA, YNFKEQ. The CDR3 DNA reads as TGTGCCAGCAGCCCCCGGGCTAGCGGACCTTACGAGCAGTACTTC. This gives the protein CASSPRASGPYEQYF.

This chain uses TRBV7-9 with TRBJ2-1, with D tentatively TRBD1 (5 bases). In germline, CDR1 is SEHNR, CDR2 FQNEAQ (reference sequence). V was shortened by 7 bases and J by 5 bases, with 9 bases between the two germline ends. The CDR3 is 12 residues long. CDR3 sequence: CASNLGHNEQFF. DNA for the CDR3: TGTGCCAGCAACCTGGGGCACAATGAGCAGTTCTTC.

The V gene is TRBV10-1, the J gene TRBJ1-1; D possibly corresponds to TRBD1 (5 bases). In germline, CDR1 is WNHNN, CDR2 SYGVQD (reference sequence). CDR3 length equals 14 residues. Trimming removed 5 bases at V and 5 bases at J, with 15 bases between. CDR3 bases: TGCGCCAGCAGTAACACAGGTAGAGGAACTGAAGCTTTCTTT. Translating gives CASSNTGRGTEAFF.

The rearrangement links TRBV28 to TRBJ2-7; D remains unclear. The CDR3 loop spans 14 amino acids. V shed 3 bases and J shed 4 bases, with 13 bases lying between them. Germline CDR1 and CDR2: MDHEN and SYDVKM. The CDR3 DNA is TGTGCCAGCAGTTTTTATGGCCAGGATTACGAGCAGTACTTC. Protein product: CASSFYGQDYEQYF.

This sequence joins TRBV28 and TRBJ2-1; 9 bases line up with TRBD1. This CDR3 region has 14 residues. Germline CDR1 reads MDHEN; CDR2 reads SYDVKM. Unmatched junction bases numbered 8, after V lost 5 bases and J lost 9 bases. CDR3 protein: CASSATGGVAEQFF. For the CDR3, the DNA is TGTGCCAGCAGTGCGACAGGGGGGGTTGCTGAGCAGTTCTTC.